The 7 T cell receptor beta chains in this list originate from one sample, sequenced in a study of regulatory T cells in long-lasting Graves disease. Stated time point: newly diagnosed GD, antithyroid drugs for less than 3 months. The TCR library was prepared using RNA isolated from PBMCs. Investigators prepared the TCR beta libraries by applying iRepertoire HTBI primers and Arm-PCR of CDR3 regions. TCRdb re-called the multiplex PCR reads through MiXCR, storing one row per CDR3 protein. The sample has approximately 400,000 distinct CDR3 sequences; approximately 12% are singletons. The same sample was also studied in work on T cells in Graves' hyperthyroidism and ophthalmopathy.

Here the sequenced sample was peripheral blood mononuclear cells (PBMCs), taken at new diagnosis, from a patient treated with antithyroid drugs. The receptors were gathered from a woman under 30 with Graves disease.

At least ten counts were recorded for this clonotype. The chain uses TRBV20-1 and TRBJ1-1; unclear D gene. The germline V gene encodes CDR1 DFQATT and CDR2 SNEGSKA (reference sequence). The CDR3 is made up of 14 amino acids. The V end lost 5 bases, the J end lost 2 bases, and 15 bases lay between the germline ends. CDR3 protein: CSAPNLGENTEAFF. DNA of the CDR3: TGCAGTGCTCCGAATCTGGGAGAAAACACTGAAGCTTTCTTT.

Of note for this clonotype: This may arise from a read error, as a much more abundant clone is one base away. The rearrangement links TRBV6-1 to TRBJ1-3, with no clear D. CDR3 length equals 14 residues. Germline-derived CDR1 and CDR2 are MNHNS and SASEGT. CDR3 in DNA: TGTGCCAGCACCTCCCGCAGATCTGGAGACACCATATATTTT. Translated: CASTSRRSGDTIYF.

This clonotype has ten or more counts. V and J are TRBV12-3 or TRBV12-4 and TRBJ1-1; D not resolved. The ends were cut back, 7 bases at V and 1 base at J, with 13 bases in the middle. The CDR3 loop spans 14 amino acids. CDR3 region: CASMGVPQNTEAFF. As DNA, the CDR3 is TGTGCCAGCATGGGCGTCCCACAGAACACTGAAGCTTTCTTT.

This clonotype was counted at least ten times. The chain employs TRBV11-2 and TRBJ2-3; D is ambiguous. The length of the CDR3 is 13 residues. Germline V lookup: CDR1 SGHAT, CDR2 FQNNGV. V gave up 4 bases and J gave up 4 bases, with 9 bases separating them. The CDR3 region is CASSSTQPDTQYF. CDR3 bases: TGTGCCAGCAGCTCAACTCAGCCAGATACGCAGTATTTT.

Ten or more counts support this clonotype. Written as DNA, the CDR3 is TGCGCCAGCAGCTTGGATTTGGTTGCACTCCACTATGGCTACACCTTC. Encoded protein: CASSLDLVALHYGYTF. The chain combines TRBV5-1 with TRBJ1-2; D is uncertain. V was shortened by 0 bases and J by 3 bases, with 15 bases between the two germline ends. The CDR3 spans 16 residues. Germline V gives CDR1 SGHRS, CDR2 YFSETQ.

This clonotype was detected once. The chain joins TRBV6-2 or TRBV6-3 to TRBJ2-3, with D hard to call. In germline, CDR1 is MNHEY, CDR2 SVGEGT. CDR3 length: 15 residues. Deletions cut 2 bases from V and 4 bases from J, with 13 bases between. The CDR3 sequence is CASSYRGRHADTQYF. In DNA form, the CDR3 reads TGTGCCAGCAGTTACCGCGGTAGGCACGCAGATACGCAGTATTTT.

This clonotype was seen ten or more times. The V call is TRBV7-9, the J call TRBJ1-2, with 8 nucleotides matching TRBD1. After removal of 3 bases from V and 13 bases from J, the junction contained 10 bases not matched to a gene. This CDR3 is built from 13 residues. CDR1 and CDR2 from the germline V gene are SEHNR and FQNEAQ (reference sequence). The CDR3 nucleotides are TGTGCCAGCAGCTTCCTTGAGGGACAGGATCTCACCTTC. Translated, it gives CASSFLEGQDLTF.